Each of the 29 T cell receptor beta chains below was sequenced from the same sample in a study of CD8 T cells in ankylosing spondylitis. Each CDR3 protein is one row after TCRdb ran MiXCR on the 5' RACE reads. The data show some 150,000 distinct CDR3 sequences, with over 10% seen just once and less than 5% held by the top ten. The sequenced sample consisted of blood, either unsorted or a sorted T cell fraction (not recorded which). These TCRs come from a female donor with ankylosing spondylitis or in good health (not recorded which).

Judged by abundance, this clonotype is medium-sized. The chain employs TRBV20-1 and TRBJ2-1; D remains unclear. The CDR3 consists of 13 residues. CDR1 and CDR2 from the germline V gene are DFQATT and SNEGSKA (reference sequence). V lost 6 bases and J lost 3, with 12 bases in between. The CDR3 loop reads CSAWTSDYNEQFF. The CDR3 DNA reads as TGCAGTGCATGGACCAGTGACTACAATGAGCAGTTCTTC.

This clonotype was found a few times. The CDR3 here is CSAKPGQGSNYGYTF. The CDR3 DNA is TGCAGTGCTAAACCGGGACAGGGTTCTAACTATGGCTACACCTTC. The chain has TRBV20-1 and TRBJ1-2; 9 bases are shared with TRBD1. This CDR3 has 15 residues. Germline CDR1 reads DFQATT; CDR2 reads SNEGSKA (reference sequence). V trimming: 4 bases; J trimming: 0 bases; junction bases outside the gene matches: 6.

This clonotype was observed at least ten times. The chain links TRBV7-2 to TRBJ2-7; TRBD2 matches 13 bases. From germline, CDR1 is SGHTA and CDR2 FQGNSA. Losses at the gene ends were 1 base for V and 6 bases for J; bases not matched to a gene: 9. The CDR3 covers 17 residues. The CDR3 reads CASSLVLLAGGPSEQYF. The CDR3 DNA reads as TGTGCCAGCAGCTTAGTACTACTAGCGGGAGGGCCTTCCGAGCAGTACTTC.

This clonotype has ten or more counts. J is TRBJ2-3 and V is TRBV7-8; D unresolved. Germline values: CDR1 SGHVS, CDR2 FQNEAQ. The V gene lost 1 base and the J gene lost 1 base, with 9 bases spanning the gap. This CDR3 region has 15 residues. CDR3: CASSLVPAGTDTQYF. The CDR3 DNA reads as TGTGCCAGCAGCTTAGTTCCGGCAGGCACAGATACGCAGTATTTT.

Regarding this clonotype: A much larger clone is a single base away; this may be a read error. The chain recombines TRBV18 with TRBJ2-7, with 7 bases that match TRBD1. The germline CDR1 and CDR2 sequences are KGHSH and LQKENI. The CDR3 length is 15 residues. The CDR3 DNA sequence: TGTGCCAGCTCAGCTTCCGGGACAGCCGTACTGGAGCAGTCCTTC. This encodes CASSASGTAVLEQSF.

Ten or more counts support this clonotype. J is TRBJ1-5 and V is TRBV20-1; D is uncertain. Germline CDR1 and CDR2: DFQATT and SNEGSKA (reference sequence). This CDR3 region has 12 residues. Trimming stripped 5 bases from V and 5 bases from J, with 10 bases between. CDR3 coding DNA: TGCAGTGCTCAGAGAGATTATCAGCCCCAGCATTTT. It encodes CSAQRDYQPQHF.

This clonotype came up many times. V and J are TRBV12-3 or TRBV12-4 and TRBJ1-2, with 9 bases identical to TRBD1. This CDR3 has 14 residues. J was trimmed by 5 bases and V by 6 bases; bases with no gene match: 7. CDR3 residues: CASSPGTGIYGYTF. CDR3 sequence (DNA): TGTGCCAGCAGCCCCGGGACAGGGATTTATGGCTACACCTTC.

This clonotype was detected ten times or more. The gene calls are TRBV5-1 and TRBJ2-5; 11 bases are a match to TRBD2. V trimming: 3 bases; J trimming: 1 base; junction bases outside the gene matches: 2. In germline, CDR1 is SGHRS, CDR2 YFSETQ. The CDR3 covers 15 residues. This chain's CDR3 is CASSSGLAAQETQYF. In DNA form, the CDR3 reads TGCGCCAGCAGCTCGGGACTAGCGGCCCAAGAGACCCAGTACTTC.

This clonotype was seen many times. The chain is built from TRBV24-1 and TRBJ2-7; D uncertain. Trimming cost V 3 bases and J 2 bases, with 7 bases left between them. The CDR3 sequence is 13 residues long. Germline lookup yields CDR1 KGHDR and CDR2 SFDVKD. The DNA of the CDR3 is TGTGCCACCAGTGATCACGGAACCTACGAGCAGTACTTC. This sequence encodes CATSDHGTYEQYF.

This clonotype was recorded many times. An end of the junction differs from the germline gene, which may be a read error. This rearrangement joins TRBV7-8 to TRBJ2-1; D gene uncertain. Germline-derived CDR1 and CDR2 are SGHVS and FQNEAQ. This CDR3 contains 12 residues. CDR3 DNA: TGTGCCAGCACCTTAGGATACAATGAGCAGTTCTTC. It codes for CASTLGYNEQFF. Filled out from reference TRBV7-8 and TRBJ2-1, the complete variable domain reads GAGVSQSPRYKVAKRGQDVALRCDPISGHVSLFWYQQALGQGPEFLTYFQNEAQLDKSGLPSDRFFAERPEGSVSTLKIQRTQQEDSAVYLCASTLGYNEQFFGPGTRLTVL.

This clonotype was picked up many times. The genes are TRBV27 and TRBJ1-1; 11 bases agree with TRBD1. The length of the CDR3 is 15 residues. Trimming cost V 4 bases and J 9 bases; bases outside gene matches: 10. Germline CDR1 is MNHEY and CDR2 is SMNVEV (reference sequence). The CDR3 protein is CASSSDHRDRGKAFF. DNA for the CDR3: TGTGCCAGCAGTTCCGACCATCGGGACAGGGGGAAAGCTTTCTTT.

This clonotype was counted many times. J is TRBJ1-1 and V is TRBV20-1; the match to TRBD1 covers 8 bases. This CDR3 has 15 residues. J gave up 0 bases and V 6 bases, and 9 bases lay outside the gene matches. CDR1 and CDR2 (germline): DFQATT, SNEGSKA (reference sequence). The CDR3, as DNA: TGCAGTGCCGCGACCGGGACAGGCATGAACACTGAAGCTTTCTTT. Amino acids: CSAATGTGMNTEAFF.

There are many counts of this clonotype. This chain connects TRBV5-1 to TRBJ1-4; tentatively, D is TRBD1 (6 bases). Germline V gives CDR1 SGHRS, CDR2 YFSETQ. The CDR3 is made up of 15 amino acids. Trimming removed 7 bases from V and 6 bases from J, with 19 bases in between. CDR3 sequence: CASHRTDRLDEKLFF. The CDR3 nucleotides read TGCGCCAGCCACAGAACCGACAGGTTGGATGAAAAACTGTTTTTT.

This clonotype was detected a few times. The V and J genes are TRBV28 and TRBJ1-1, with D perhaps matching TRBD1 (6 bases). Trimming took 10 bases from V and 5 from J, leaving 14 bases between them. Germline CDR1 MDHEN, CDR2 SYDVKM. The CDR3 consists of 12 residues. CDR3 sequence (DNA): TGTGCCACCAGCAGGGGCTGGACTGAAGCTTTCTTT. Translated: CATSRGWTEAFF.

This clonotype was found a few times. The gene calls are TRBV19 and TRBJ2-1; 9 bases agree with TRBD1. Germline assignment: CDR1 LNHDA and CDR2 SQIVND (reference sequence). Losses at the gene ends were 6 bases for V and 5 bases for J; bases not matched to a gene: 8. This CDR3 has 15 amino acids. CDR3 residues: CASSLTGGNHNEQFF. The CDR3 coding sequence is TGTGCCAGTAGCCTTACAGGGGGCAACCACAATGAGCAGTTCTTC.

This clonotype was observed at least ten times. The rearrangement joins TRBV6-1 to TRBJ1-2, with D perhaps matching TRBD1 (5 bases). V was shortened by 2 bases and J by 4 bases, with 17 bases between the two germline ends. Germline V lookup: CDR1 MNHNS, CDR2 SASEGT. The CDR3 extends over 16 amino acids. This chain's CDR3 is CASSELDNPGTYGYTF. In DNA, the CDR3 is TGTGCCAGCAGTGAACTAGACAACCCCGGGACCTATGGCTACACCTTC.

The CDR3 region has the DNA TGCAGTGCTAGAGAGGCGGGGAGCACCGGGGAGCTGTTTTTT. Amino acid sequence: CSAREAGSTGELFF. The J gene is TRBJ2-2, the V gene TRBV20-1, with a tentative D call TRBD2 (6 bases). The CDR3 consists of 14 residues. In germline, CDR1 is DFQATT, CDR2 SNEGSKA (reference sequence). Trimming took off 0 bases at V and 4 bases at J, with 9 bases between the two ends.

This clonotype was picked up many times. This chain connects TRBV5-6 to TRBJ2-3, with 8 positions matching TRBD1. Trimming removed 2 bases from V and 4 bases from J; junction bases left unmatched: 9. Germline values: CDR1 SGHDT, CDR2 YYEEEE. The CDR3 extends over 16 amino acids. The CDR3 coding sequence is TGTGCCAGCAGCTTTACCGGGACAGGACGCGCAGATACGCAGTATTTT. This translates into CASSFTGTGRADTQYF.

This clonotype has a count of ten or more. The CDR3 DNA sequence: TGTGCCAGCAGCCCAAGCCGAGGACCGCAATATGGCTACACCTTC. Protein product: CASSPSRGPQYGYTF. The rearrangement links TRBV11-3 to TRBJ1-2; D gene ambiguous. The germline CDR1 and CDR2 sequences are SGHNT and YENEEA. The ends were cut back, 5 bases at V and 5 bases at J, with 18 bases in the middle. The CDR3 extends over 15 amino acids.

Many counts were recorded for this clonotype. This chain joins TRBV6-5 and TRBJ1-3; D remains ambiguous. The CDR3 has 16 amino acids. Trimming removed 2 bases at V and 3 bases at J, with 14 bases between. Looked up from germline, CDR1 is MNHEY and CDR2 is SVGAGI. The chain's CDR3 is CASSYQLGFGGNTIYF. The CDR3 nucleotides read TGTGCCAGCAGTTACCAACTCGGGTTTGGTGGAAACACCATATATTTT.

This clonotype was detected many times. The chain couples TRBV12-3 or TRBV12-4 to TRBJ1-2; D may be TRBD1 (5 bases). This CDR3 has 11 residues. V was shortened by 6 bases and J by 8 bases, with 10 bases between the two germline ends. As DNA, the CDR3 is TGTGCCAGCAGCCCAGGGCGCGGCTACACCTTC. Translated: CASSPGRGYTF.

This clonotype was recorded a few times. The gene calls are TRBV5-1 and TRBJ2-7, with 9 bases fitting TRBD1. CDR3 length equals 16 residues. Looked up from germline, CDR1 is SGHRS and CDR2 is YFSETQ. The V gene end was trimmed by 1 base and the J gene end by 1 base; junction bases not matched to a gene: 6. CDR3 loop: CASSLRPGQGSYEQYF. The CDR3 DNA reads TGCGCCAGCAGCTTGCGTCCGGGACAGGGTTCCTACGAGCAGTACTTC.

There are many counts of this clonotype. The rearrangement links TRBV27 to TRBJ2-1; D remains ambiguous. This CDR3 is 13 amino acids long. V was trimmed by 5 bases and J by 7 bases, leaving 12 bases between them. Germline CDR1 reads MNHEY; CDR2 reads SMNVEV (reference sequence). CDR3 amino acids: CASSLSLLNEQFF. The CDR3 region has the DNA TGTGCCAGCAGTCTTAGCCTACTTAATGAGCAGTTCTTC.

A few counts support this clonotype. CDR3 in amino acids: CASSPSGRDGYTF. CDR3 coding DNA: TGTGCCAGCTCACCATCGGGGCGAGATGGCTACACCTTC. The gene calls are TRBV18 and TRBJ1-2; D is perhaps TRBD1 (5 bases). CDR3 length: 13 residues. Germline V gene lookup returns CDR1 KGHSH and CDR2 LQKENI. V was shortened by 2 bases and J by 6 bases, with 10 bases between the two germline ends.

This clonotype came up a few times. V is TRBV4-2 and J is TRBJ2-7; D gene unclear. The V end was cut by 1 base, the J end by 5 bases, with 18 bases between. The CDR3 extends over 16 amino acids. In germline, CDR1 is LGHNA, CDR2 YNFKEQ. The CDR3: CASSQAYLSTPNEQYF. CDR3 nucleotides: TGTGCCAGCAGCCAAGCCTATCTTAGCACCCCTAACGAGCAGTACTTC.

This clonotype was found many times. V and J are TRBV30 and TRBJ2-2, with 7 nucleotides matching TRBD1. Germline V gene sequence: CDR1 GTSNPN, CDR2 SVGIG (reference sequence). The trim removed 4 bases at V and 1 base at J, leaving 0 bases unmatched. The CDR3 consists of 13 residues. CDR3 bases: TGTGCCTGGAACAGGGGGAACACCGGGGAGCTGTTTTTT. Translating gives CAWNRGNTGELFF.

This clonotype was recorded at least ten times. The chain has TRBV7-2 and TRBJ2-1, with D hard to call. V gave up 2 bases and J gave up 9 bases, with 14 bases separating them. Germline V gene sequence: CDR1 SGHTA, CDR2 FQGNSA. The CDR3 runs to 14 residues. CDR3 residues: CASSLSGSPGEQFF. CDR3 coding DNA: TGTGCCAGCAGCTTAAGTGGTAGCCCAGGTGAGCAGTTCTTC.

This clonotype was counted ten times or more. This chain joins TRBV20-1 and TRBJ2-3; 7 nucleotides align to TRBD2. The CDR3 extends over 14 amino acids. Germline-derived CDR1 and CDR2 are DFQATT and SNEGSKA (reference sequence). This chain's CDR3 is CSGLGREGTDTQYF. In DNA form, the CDR3 reads TGCAGCGGACTGGGGAGGGAGGGAACAGATACGCAGTATTTT.

At least ten counts were recorded for this clonotype. This chain uses TRBV12-3 or TRBV12-4 with TRBJ1-1, with D uncertain. V shed 0 bases and J shed 8 bases, with 19 bases lying between them. The CDR3 consists of 16 residues. This chain's CDR3 is CASSLASGGQQSEAFF. DNA for the CDR3: TGTGCCAGCAGTTTAGCCTCCGGTGGTCAACAGTCGGAAGCTTTCTTT.